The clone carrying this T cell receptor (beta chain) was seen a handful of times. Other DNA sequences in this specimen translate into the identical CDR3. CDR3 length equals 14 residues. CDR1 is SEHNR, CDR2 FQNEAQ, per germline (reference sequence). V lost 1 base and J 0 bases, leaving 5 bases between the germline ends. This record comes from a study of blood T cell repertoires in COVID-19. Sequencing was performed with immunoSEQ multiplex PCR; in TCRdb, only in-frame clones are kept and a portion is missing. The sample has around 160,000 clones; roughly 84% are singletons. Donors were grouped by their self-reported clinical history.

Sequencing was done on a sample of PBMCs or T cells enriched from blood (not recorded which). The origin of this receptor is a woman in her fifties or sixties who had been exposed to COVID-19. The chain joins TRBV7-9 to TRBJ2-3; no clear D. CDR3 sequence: CASSLDSSTDTQYF. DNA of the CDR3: TGTGCCAGCAGCTTAGACTCGAGCACAGATACGCAGTATTTT.